This TCR beta chain was identified during a study of tumor-infiltrating lymphocytes in primary liver carcinoma. Study information: Participating patients were men and women between 30 and 69 years old. Overall study results and limits: The study found a significantly higher top-250-clone fraction in tumors than in blood (p = 0.039).

Starting material of approximately 500 ng total RNA yielded TCR beta cDNA via a constant-region primer. Library construction for TCR beta comprised three nested multiplex PCR rounds performed with slightly modified ARM-PCR. In the first two PCR rounds, TRBV1-TRBV30 forward primers were paired with a C-beta reverse primer, and each round lasted roughly 10 cycles. TCRdb itself ran the multiplex PCR reads through MiXCR, one entry per CDR3 protein. The data hold 330,000 or so distinct CDR3 sequences, with about two thirds observed a single time. The CDR3 has 13 residues. The germline CDR1 and CDR2 sequences are LGHNA and YNFKEQ. Unsorted whole blood supplied the RNA, and germline DNA was extracted too. Prior to the surgical procedure, around 4.3 milliliters of peripheral blood were collected. As regards this clonotype: The antigen is undetermined. The junction does not match germline at one end; this may be a read error.

The source material was peripheral blood. This receptor was obtained from a middle-aged man with primary liver carcinoma and hepatitis B virus infection. The chain couples TRBV4-2 to TRBJ2-1, with TRBD1 matching 8 bases. DNA of the CDR3: TGCGCCAGCAGCGAAGAGACAGGGGTTAAGCAGTTCTTC. Its translation is CASSEETGVKQFF.